Below, 27 T cell receptor beta chains from the same sample are listed, as sequenced in a study of T cell changes during pregnancy in multiple sclerosis. The table came from immunoSEQ multiplex PCR; TCRdb's copy has only in-frame clones and leaves some out. The sample has roughly 51,000 clones; about 90% are singletons. The specimen comprised CD4+ T cells from peripheral blood mononuclear cells, sampled after pregnancy. Receptors originate from a female donor in good health, enrolled as a control in a pregnancy study.

The chain couples TRBV6-6 to TRBJ2-7; 10 nucleotides line up with TRBD1. The CDR3 has 14 residues. V lost 7 bases to trimming and J lost 0 bases; unmatched junction nucleotides: 3. CDR1 and CDR2 from the germline V gene are MNHNY and SVGAGI (reference sequence). CDR3 protein: CASTRTGGSYEQYF. In DNA form, the CDR3 reads TGTGCCAGCACCCGGACAGGGGGCTCCTACGAGCAGTACTTC.

The sample holds one count of this clone. This CDR3 is CASLMRGPQETQYF. The CDR3 DNA follows: TGTGCCAGCCTGATGCGGGGGCCACAAGAGACCCAGTACTTC. V is TRBV6-6 and J is TRBJ2-5; TRBD2 might be the D (7 bases). The V end lost 8 bases, the J end lost 2 bases, and 15 bases lay between the germline ends. Germline CDR1 reads MNHNY; CDR2 reads SVGAGI (reference sequence). The CDR3 loop spans 14 amino acids.

The V and J genes are TRBV5-1 and TRBJ2-7, with D tentatively TRBD1 (6 bases). In germline, CDR1 is SGHRS, CDR2 YFSETQ. The V gene lost 2 bases and the J gene lost 0 bases, with 12 bases spanning the gap. This CDR3 region has 15 residues. CDR3: CASSLGGPSSYEQYF. CDR3 bases: TGCGCCAGCAGCTTAGGGGGACCGAGCTCCTACGAGCAGTACTTC.

The rearrangement uses TRBV6-1 and TRBJ2-2, with TRBD2 matching 7 bases. The CDR3 runs to 15 residues. In germline, CDR1 is MNHNS, CDR2 SASEGT. V lost 6 bases and J lost 1; bases outside the gene matches: 5. The DNA for the CDR3 is TGTGCCAGCAGGGGGGGGACGGTGAACACCGGGGAGCTGTTTTTT. The encoded protein is CASRGGTVNTGELFF.

The V call is TRBV9, the J call TRBJ2-3, with D perhaps matching TRBD1 (5 bases). Trimming removed 0 bases from V and 3 bases from J, with 14 bases in between. Germline CDR1 and CDR2: SGDLS and YYNGEE. There are 16 residues in the CDR3. The CDR3 spells CASSVGALQGTDTQYF. The DNA of the CDR3 is TGTGCCAGCAGCGTAGGGGCCCTTCAGGGTACAGATACGCAGTATTTT.

This clone was seen once. The V gene is TRBV4-3, the J gene TRBJ2-2, with 14 bases that match TRBD2. V lost 0 bases to trimming and J lost 1 base; unmatched junction nucleotides: 7. CDR3 length equals 20 residues. Germline loops: CDR1 LGHNA, CDR2 YSLEER. The CDR3 DNA reads as TGCGCCAGCAGCCAAGAGACCTCAGGGACTAGCGGGGGGAACACCGGGGAGCTGTTTTTT. Amino acid sequence: CASSQETSGTSGGNTGELFF.

The gene calls are TRBV19 and TRBJ2-7, with a possible D match to TRBD2 (6 bases). The CDR3 length is 14 residues. Trimming cost V 3 bases and J 0 bases, with 9 bases left between them. From germline, CDR1 is LNHDA and CDR2 SQIVND (reference sequence). The CDR3 nucleotides are TGTGCCAGTAGTATGCCCGGGAGCTCCTACGAGCAGTACTTC. It specifies CASSMPGSSYEQYF.

The chain employs TRBV9 and TRBJ2-2, with 8 positions matching TRBD2. This CDR3 spans 15 amino acids. V gave up 5 bases and J gave up 0 bases; unmatched junction bases: 3. Germline CDR1 is SGDLS and CDR2 is YYNGEE. In nucleotides, the CDR3 is TGTGCCAGCAGTGCGGGGGGCACGAACACCGGGGAGCTGTTTTTT. Amino acids: CASSAGGTNTGELFF.

The V gene is TRBV19, the J gene TRBJ2-1; TRBD2 matches 9 bases. The CDR3 has 16 residues. CDR1 is LNHDA, CDR2 SQIVND, per germline (reference sequence). The V and J ends lost 6 bases and 6 bases, in that order; junction bases with no gene match: 12. The CDR3 region is CASRGGGGGAFNEQFF. The CDR3 DNA follows: TGTGCCAGTAGGGGTGGTGGCGGGGGGGCTTTCAATGAGCAGTTCTTC.

The chain joins TRBV7-9 to TRBJ1-6, with 7 nucleotides matching TRBD1. The CDR3 is 15 amino acids. From germline, CDR1 is SEHNR and CDR2 FQNEAQ (reference sequence). J was trimmed by 5 bases and V by 5 bases; bases with no gene match: 6. As DNA, the CDR3 is TGTGCCAGCAGCCCAGACAGGGTGGATAATTCACCCCTCCACTTT. This translates into CASSPDRVDNSPLHF.

The chain has TRBV5-5 and TRBJ2-1; weak D call: TRBD1 (5 bases). The CDR3 spans 15 residues. Between the trimmed V and J ends, which lost 2 bases and 6 bases, there was a span of 15 bases. Germline CDR1 and CDR2: SGHKS and YYEKEE (reference sequence). The CDR3 nucleotides are TGTGCCAGCAGCTTCCGTCAGGGTGGAGTCAATGAGCAGTTCTTC. Its translation: CASSFRQGGVNEQFF. Based on the CDR3 plus reference TRBV5-5 and TRBJ2-1, the full variable domain is DAGVTQSPTHLIKTRGQQVTLRCSPISGHKSVSWYQQVLGQGPQFIFQYYEKEERGRGNFPDRFSARQFPNYSSELNVNALLLGDSALYLCASSFRQGGVNEQFFGPGTRLTVL.

The CDR3 DNA follows: TGTGCCAGCAGCCACGCCTCGTCCGGGGTTAACACTGAAGCTTTCTTT. Amino acids: CASSHASSGVNTEAFF. The chain is built from TRBV7-8 and TRBJ1-1; D is ambiguous. The V end was cut by 5 bases, the J end by 2 bases, with 18 bases between. The CDR3 spans 16 residues. Germline CDR1 reads SGHVS; CDR2 reads FQNEAQ. Drawing the rest from reference TRBV7-8 and TRBJ1-1, the complete variable domain is GAGVSQSPRYKVAKRGQDVALRCDPISGHVSLFWYQQALGQGPEFLTYFQNEAQLDKSGLPSDRFFAERPEGSVSTLKIQRTQQEDSAVYLCASSHASSGVNTEAFFGQGTRLTVV.

The chain uses TRBV5-6 and TRBJ2-7; maybe TRBD1 (5 bases). Trimming took 3 bases from V and 7 from J, leaving 11 bases between them. Germline CDR1 and CDR2: SGHDT and YYEEEE. The CDR3 extends over 12 amino acids. CDR3 sequence (DNA): TGTGCCAGCAGCTACAGGCGTGAGGAGCAGTACTTC. Protein sequence: CASSYRREEQYF.

The chain uses TRBV4-3 and TRBJ2-3; D is perhaps TRBD2 (6 bases). The V gene lost 0 bases and the J gene lost 11 bases, with 12 bases spanning the gap. CDR3 size: 13 residues. Germline lookup yields CDR1 LGHNA and CDR2 YSLEER. As DNA, the CDR3 is TGCGCCAGCAGCCAAGACCGGCTAGCGAGGCAGTATTTT. Translation gives CASSQDRLARQYF.

The chain links TRBV5-4 to TRBJ2-5; TRBD2 matches at 11 bases. The germline gives CDR1 SGHNT, CDR2 YYREEE (reference sequence). J gave up 2 bases and V 4 bases, and 10 bases lay outside the gene matches. The CDR3 covers 17 residues. The CDR3 DNA reads TGTGCCAGCAGCCAACGACTAGCGGGGCCCTCTCAAGAGACCCAGTACTTC. It encodes CASSQRLAGPSQETQYF.

V is TRBV7-2 and J is TRBJ2-3; D ambiguous. From germline, CDR1 is SGHTA and CDR2 FQGNSA. This CDR3 has 14 residues. Trimming removed 5 bases at V and 4 bases at J, with 13 bases between. CDR3 bases: TGTGCCAGCAGCCTAAATCCGATTTCAGATACGCAGTATTTT. Amino acid sequence: CASSLNPISDTQYF.

The chain combines TRBV5-5 with TRBJ2-3; 7 positions agree with TRBD2. V lost 4 bases to trimming and J lost 6 bases; unmatched junction nucleotides: 11. CDR1 is SGHKS and CDR2 is YYEKEE in the germline V gene (reference sequence). There are 15 residues in the CDR3. CDR3 in DNA: TGTGCCAGCAGCCCTAGCGGAGGGTCTTGGGATACGCAGTATTTT. The encoded protein is CASSPSGGSWDTQYF.

The chain combines TRBV7-2 with TRBJ1-6, with D possibly being TRBD1 (6 bases). Per germline, CDR1 SGHTA and CDR2 FQGNSA. Between the trimmed V and J ends, which lost 4 bases and 13 bases, there was a span of 20 bases. The CDR3 is 15 amino acids. The CDR3 sequence: CASSSSVRQERPLHF. The CDR3 DNA reads as TGTGCCAGCAGCTCTTCGGTACGACAGGAGAGGCCCCTCCACTTT.

This clone was seen more than once but under ten times. The V call is TRBV19, the J call TRBJ1-2, with a weak D call TRBD1 (6 bases). Germline CDR1 reads LNHDA; CDR2 reads SQIVND (reference sequence). V was trimmed by 5 bases and J by 0 bases, leaving 19 bases between them. The CDR3 is 17 amino acids. The CDR3 DNA reads as TGTGCCAGTAGTCCCTACTTCTCAGGGGCTGCTAACTATGGCTACACCTTC. This translates into CASSPYFSGAANYGYTF. Full variable domain (rest looked up from reference TRBV19 and TRBJ1-2): DGGITQSPKYLFRKEGQNVTLSCEQNLNHDAMYWYRQDPGQGLRLIYYSQIVNDFQKGDIAEGYSVSREKKESFPLTVTSAQKNPTAFYLCASSPYFSGAANYGYTFGSGTRLTVV.

J is TRBJ2-7 and V is TRBV19; TRBD1 matches at 10 bases. V lost 5 bases, J lost 2 bases, and 6 bases stayed unmatched. Germline CDR1 reads LNHDA; CDR2 reads SQIVND (reference sequence). The CDR3 spans 15 residues. The CDR3 is CASSETGTGAYEQYF. The CDR3 DNA sequence: TGTGCCAGTAGTGAAACCGGGACAGGGGCCTACGAGCAGTACTTC.

This clone has more than one count but fewer than ten. The chain combines TRBV15 with TRBJ1-1, with D unresolved. Germline V lookup: CDR1 LNHNV, CDR2 YYDKDF (reference sequence). CDR3 length: 13 amino acids. Trimming took off 0 bases at V and 11 bases at J, with 13 bases between the two ends. Here the CDR3 reads CATSRDTITEAFF. CDR3 DNA: TGTGCCACCAGCAGAGATACTATTACCGAGGCTTTCTTT.

The chain couples TRBV29-1 to TRBJ1-2; weak D call: TRBD1 (5 bases). V was shortened by 1 base and J by 7 bases, with 10 bases between the two germline ends. The CDR3 totals 12 residues. The germline CDR1 and CDR2 sequences are SQVTM and ANQGSEA. The CDR3 is CSVEGWGFGYTF. CDR3 sequence (DNA): TGCAGCGTTGAAGGCTGGGGCTTTGGCTACACCTTC. Combining the CDR3 with reference TRBV29-1 and TRBJ1-2 gives the whole variable domain SAVISQKPSRDICQRGTSLTIQCQVDSQVTMMFWYRQQPGQSLTLIATANQGSEATYESGFVIDKFPISRPNLTFSTLTVSNMSPEDSSIYLCSVEGWGFGYTFGSGTRLTVV.

This clone was seen a handful of times. The chain combines TRBV6-5 with TRBJ1-6; 8 bases line up with TRBD1. This CDR3 is built from 13 residues. J lost 9 bases, V lost 6 bases, and 4 bases had no gene match. CDR1 is MNHEY, CDR2 SVGAGI, per germline. The CDR3 region is CASSSDRGSPLHF. The CDR3 nucleotides are TGTGCCAGCAGCTCTGACAGGGGTTCACCCCTCCACTTT.

The gene calls are TRBV7-2 and TRBJ1-1; D gene ambiguous. V shed 3 bases and J shed 4 bases, with 9 bases lying between them. Germline V gene data show CDR1 as SGHTA and CDR2 as FQGNSA. The CDR3 contains 13 residues. The CDR3 spells CASSFDAGTEAFF. In DNA, the CDR3 is TGTGCCAGCAGCTTCGATGCGGGCACTGAAGCTTTCTTT. The full variable domain, rest sourced from reference TRBV7-2 and TRBJ1-1, is GAGVSQSPSNKVTEKGKDVELRCDPISGHTALYWYRQSLGQGLEFLIYFQGNSAPDKSGLPSDRFSAERTGGSVSTLTIQRTQQEDSAVYLCASSFDAGTEAFFGQGTRLTVV.

The CDR3 DNA is TGTGCCAGCAGCCGTATGGGGGGGTCGGCTAATGAAAAACTGTTTTTT. Its translation is CASSRMGGSANEKLFF. The rearrangement joins TRBV7-2 to TRBJ1-4; possible D gene TRBD1, 5 bases. The V end lost 5 bases, the J end lost 3 bases, and 16 bases lay between the germline ends. The CDR3 is 16 residues long. Germline CDR1 is SGHTA and CDR2 is FQGNSA.

The rearrangement joins TRBV9 to TRBJ2-2; D gene unclear. V was cut by 0 bases and J by 5 bases, with 8 bases left in between. The CDR3 runs to 14 residues. Germline-derived CDR1 and CDR2 are SGDLS and YYNGEE. The CDR3 sequence: CASSVEVTTGELFF. CDR3 in DNA: TGTGCCAGCAGCGTAGAAGTGACAACCGGGGAGCTGTTTTTT. The full variable domain, its missing parts supplied by reference TRBV9 and TRBJ2-2, is DSGVTQTPKHLITATGQRVTLRCSPRSGDLSVYWYQQSLDQGLQFLIQYYNGEERAKGNILERFSAQQFPDLHSELNLSSLELGDSALYFCASSVEVTTGELFFGEGSRLTVL.

The chain uses TRBV7-2 and TRBJ2-5; weak D call: TRBD2 (6 bases). The germline V gene has CDR1 SGHTA and CDR2 FQGNSA. The CDR3 loop spans 14 amino acids. Trimming left V 5 bases short and J 1 base short, with 11 bases between. The CDR3 is CASSLHGSQETQYF. DNA for the CDR3: TGTGCCAGCAGCCTACACGGGAGCCAAGAGACCCAGTACTTC.